This TCR beta chain was documented in a study of blood T cell repertoires in COVID-19. Study information: The cDNA or gDNA used as material had been derived from T cells, B-cell-depleted T cells, or PBMCs.

J gave up 5 bases and V 1 base, and 10 bases lay outside the gene matches. This CDR3 comprises 16 residues. CDR1 is SGHDN, CDR2 FVKESK, per germline. Generated by immunoSEQ multiplex PCR, the TCRdb table keeps only in-frame clones and is missing some. The data hold approximately 99,000 clones, with approximately 85% observed a single time. The sequenced sample was peripheral blood. The sequence came from a human donor in a cohort sampled during active COVID-19. V and J are TRBV14 and TRBJ2-7; 8 nucleotides agree with TRBD1. The CDR3 sequence: CASSQVRGRGHDEQYF. In DNA, the CDR3 is TGTGCCAGCAGCCAAGTCCGGGGCAGGGGGCACGACGAGCAGTACTTC.